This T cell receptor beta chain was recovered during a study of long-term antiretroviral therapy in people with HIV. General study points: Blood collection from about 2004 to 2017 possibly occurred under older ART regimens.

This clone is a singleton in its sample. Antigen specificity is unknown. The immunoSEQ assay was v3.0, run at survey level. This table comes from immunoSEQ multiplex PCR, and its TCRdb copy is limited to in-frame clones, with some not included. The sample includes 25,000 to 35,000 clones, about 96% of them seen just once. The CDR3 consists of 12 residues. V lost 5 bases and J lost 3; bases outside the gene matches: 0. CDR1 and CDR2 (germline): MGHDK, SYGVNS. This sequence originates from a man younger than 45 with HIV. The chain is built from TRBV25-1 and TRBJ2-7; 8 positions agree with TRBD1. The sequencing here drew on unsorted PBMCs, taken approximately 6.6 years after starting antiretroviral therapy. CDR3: CASSTGGYEQYF. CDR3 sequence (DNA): TGTGCCAGCAGTACAGGGGGCTACGAGCAGTACTTC.